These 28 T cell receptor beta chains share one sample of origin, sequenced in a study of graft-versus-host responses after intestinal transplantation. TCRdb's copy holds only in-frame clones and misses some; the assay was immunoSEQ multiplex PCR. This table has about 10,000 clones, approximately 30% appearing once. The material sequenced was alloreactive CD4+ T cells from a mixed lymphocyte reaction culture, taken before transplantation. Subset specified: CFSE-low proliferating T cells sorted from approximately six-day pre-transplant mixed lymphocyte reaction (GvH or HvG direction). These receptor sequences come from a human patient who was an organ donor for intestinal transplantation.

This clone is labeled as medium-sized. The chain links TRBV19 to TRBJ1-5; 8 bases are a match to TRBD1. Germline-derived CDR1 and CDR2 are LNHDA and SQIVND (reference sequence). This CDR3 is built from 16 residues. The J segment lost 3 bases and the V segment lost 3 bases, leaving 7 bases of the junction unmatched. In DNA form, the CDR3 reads TGTGCCAGTAGTATGGTCTTCAGGGGGCACAATCAGCCCCAGCATTTT. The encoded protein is CASSMVFRGHNQPQHF.

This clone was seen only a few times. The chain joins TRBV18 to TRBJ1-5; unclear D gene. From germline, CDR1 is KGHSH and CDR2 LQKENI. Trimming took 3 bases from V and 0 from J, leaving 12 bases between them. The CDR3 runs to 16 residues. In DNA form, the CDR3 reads TGTGCCAGCTCACCCTCTGGGATGTATAGCAATCAGCCCCAGCATTTT. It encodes CASSPSGMYSNQPQHF.

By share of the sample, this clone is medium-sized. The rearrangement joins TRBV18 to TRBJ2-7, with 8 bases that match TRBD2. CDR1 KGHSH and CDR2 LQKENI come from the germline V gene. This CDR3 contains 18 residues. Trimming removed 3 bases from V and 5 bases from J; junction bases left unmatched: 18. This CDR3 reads CASSPRLAAGVADNEQYF. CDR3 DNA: TGTGCCAGCTCACCGCGCTTGGCAGCGGGGGTTGCAGACAACGAGCAGTACTTC. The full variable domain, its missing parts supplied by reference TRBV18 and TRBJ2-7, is NAGVMQNPRHLVRRRGQEARLRCSPMKGHSHVYWYRQLPEEGLKFMVYLQKENIIDESGMPKERFSAEFPKEGPSILRIQQVVRGDSAAYFCASSPRLAAGVADNEQYFGPGTRLTVT.

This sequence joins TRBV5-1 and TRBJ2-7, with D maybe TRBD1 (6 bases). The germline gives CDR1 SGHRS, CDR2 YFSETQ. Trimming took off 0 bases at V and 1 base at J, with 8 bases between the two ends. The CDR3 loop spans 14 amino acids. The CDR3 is CASSLADRSYEQYF. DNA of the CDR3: TGCGCCAGCAGCTTGGCGGACAGATCCTACGAGCAGTACTTC. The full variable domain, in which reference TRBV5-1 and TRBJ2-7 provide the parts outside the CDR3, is KAGVTQTPRYLIKTRGQQVTLSCSPISGHRSVSWYQQTPGQGLQFLFEYFSETQRNKGNFPGRFSGRQFSNSRSEMNVSTLELGDSALYLCASSLADRSYEQYFGPGTRLTVT.

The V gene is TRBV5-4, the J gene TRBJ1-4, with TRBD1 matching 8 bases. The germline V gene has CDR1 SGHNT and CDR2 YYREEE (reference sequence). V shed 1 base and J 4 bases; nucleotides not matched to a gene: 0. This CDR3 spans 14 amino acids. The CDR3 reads CASSLTGGNEKLFF. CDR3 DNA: TGTGCCAGCAGCTTGACAGGGGGTAATGAAAAACTGTTTTTT.

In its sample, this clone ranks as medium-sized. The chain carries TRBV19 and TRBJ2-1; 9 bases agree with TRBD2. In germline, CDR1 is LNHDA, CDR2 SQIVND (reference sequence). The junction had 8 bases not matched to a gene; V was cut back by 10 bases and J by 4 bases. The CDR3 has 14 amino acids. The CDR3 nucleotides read TGTGCCACCTCCTGGACTAGCGCTTACAATGAGCAGTTCTTC. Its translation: CATSWTSAYNEQFF.

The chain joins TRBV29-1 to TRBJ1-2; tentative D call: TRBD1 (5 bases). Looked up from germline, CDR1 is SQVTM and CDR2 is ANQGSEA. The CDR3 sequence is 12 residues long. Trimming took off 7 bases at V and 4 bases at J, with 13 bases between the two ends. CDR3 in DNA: TGCAGCGCCGAGAGGGGAGGCTATGGCTACACCTTC. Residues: CSAERGGYGYTF.

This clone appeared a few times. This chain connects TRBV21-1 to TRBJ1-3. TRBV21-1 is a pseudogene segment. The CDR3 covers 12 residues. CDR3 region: CASSLSRGTIYF. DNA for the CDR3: TGTGCCAGCAGCTTGTCGCGGGGCACCATATATTTT.

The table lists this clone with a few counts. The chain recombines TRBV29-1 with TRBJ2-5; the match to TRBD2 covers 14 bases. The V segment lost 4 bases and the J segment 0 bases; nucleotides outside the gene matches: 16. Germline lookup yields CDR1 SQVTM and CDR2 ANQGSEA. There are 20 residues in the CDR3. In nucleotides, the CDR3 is TGCAGCGTTGGCCCGGGAACTGGGGGACTAGCGGGGGCTTACCAAGAGACCCAGTACTTC. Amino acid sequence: CSVGPGTGGLAGAYQETQYF. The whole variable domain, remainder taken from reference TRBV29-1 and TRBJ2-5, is SAVISQKPSRDICQRGTSLTIQCQVDSQVTMMFWYRQQPGQSLTLIATANQGSEATYESGFVIDKFPISRPNLTFSTLTVSNMSPEDSSIYLCSVGPGTGGLAGAYQETQYFGPGTRLLVL.

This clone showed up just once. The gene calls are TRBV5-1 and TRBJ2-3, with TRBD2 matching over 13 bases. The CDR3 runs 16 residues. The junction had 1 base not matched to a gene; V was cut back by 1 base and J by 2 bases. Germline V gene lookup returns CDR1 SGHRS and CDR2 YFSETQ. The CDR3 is CASSLTSGGATDTQYF. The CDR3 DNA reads TGCGCCAGCAGCTTGACTAGCGGGGGGGCCACAGATACGCAGTATTTT.

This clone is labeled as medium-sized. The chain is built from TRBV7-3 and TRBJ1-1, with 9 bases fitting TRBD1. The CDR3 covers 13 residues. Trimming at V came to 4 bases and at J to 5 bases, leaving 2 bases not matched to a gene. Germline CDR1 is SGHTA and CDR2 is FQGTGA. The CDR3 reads CASSSGQGTEAFF. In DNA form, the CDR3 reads TGTGCCAGCAGCTCGGGACAGGGAACTGAAGCTTTCTTT.

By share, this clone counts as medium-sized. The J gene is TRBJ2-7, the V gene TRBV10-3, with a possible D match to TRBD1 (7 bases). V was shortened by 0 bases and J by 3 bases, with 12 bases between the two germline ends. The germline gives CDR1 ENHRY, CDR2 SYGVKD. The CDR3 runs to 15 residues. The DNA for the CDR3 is TGTGCCATCAGTGAGTCCGGAGGGGGCCGCTACGAGCAGTACTTC. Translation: CAISESGGGRYEQYF.

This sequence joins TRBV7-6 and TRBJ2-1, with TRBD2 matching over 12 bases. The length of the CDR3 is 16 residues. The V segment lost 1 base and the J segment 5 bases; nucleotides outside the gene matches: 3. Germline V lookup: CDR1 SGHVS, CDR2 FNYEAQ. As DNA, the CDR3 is TGTGCCAGCAGCTTAGTCCTAGCGGGGGGGAACAATGAGCAGTTCTTC. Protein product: CASSLVLAGGNNEQFF.

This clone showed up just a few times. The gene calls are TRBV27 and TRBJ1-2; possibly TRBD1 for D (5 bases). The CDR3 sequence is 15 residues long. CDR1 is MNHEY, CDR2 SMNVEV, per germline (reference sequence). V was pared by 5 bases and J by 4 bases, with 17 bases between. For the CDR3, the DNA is TGTGCCAGCAGTCGAATCGGGACGGAGCTCTATGGCTACACCTTC. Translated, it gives CASSRIGTELYGYTF.

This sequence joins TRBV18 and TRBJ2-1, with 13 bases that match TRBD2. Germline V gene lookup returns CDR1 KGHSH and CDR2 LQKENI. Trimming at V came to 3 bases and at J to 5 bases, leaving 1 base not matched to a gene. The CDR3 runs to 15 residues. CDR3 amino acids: CASSPGLAGNNEQFF. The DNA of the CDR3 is TGTGCCAGCTCACCGGGACTAGCGGGGAACAATGAGCAGTTCTTC.

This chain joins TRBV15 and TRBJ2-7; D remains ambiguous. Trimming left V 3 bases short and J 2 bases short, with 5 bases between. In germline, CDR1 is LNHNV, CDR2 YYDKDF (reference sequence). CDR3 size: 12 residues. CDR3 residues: CATSRAPYEQYF. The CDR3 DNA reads TGTGCCACCAGCAGGGCCCCCTACGAGCAGTACTTC.

This CDR3 is CASSLGWAGKRIIDSPLHF. Written as DNA, the CDR3 is TGTGCCAGCAGCTTAGGGTGGGCGGGGAAGAGGATCATTGATTCACCCCTCCACTTT. The genes are TRBV7-2 and TRBJ1-6, with D unclear. The CDR3 covers 19 residues. Trimming cost V 1 base and J 8 bases, with 24 bases left between them. Germline lookup yields CDR1 SGHTA and CDR2 FQGNSA.

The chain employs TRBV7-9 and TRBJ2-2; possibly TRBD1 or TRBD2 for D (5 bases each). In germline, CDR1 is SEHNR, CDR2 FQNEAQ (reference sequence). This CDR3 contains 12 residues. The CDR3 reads CAGTDNTGELFF. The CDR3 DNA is TGTGCGGGGACGGACAACACCGGGGAGCTGTTTTTT.

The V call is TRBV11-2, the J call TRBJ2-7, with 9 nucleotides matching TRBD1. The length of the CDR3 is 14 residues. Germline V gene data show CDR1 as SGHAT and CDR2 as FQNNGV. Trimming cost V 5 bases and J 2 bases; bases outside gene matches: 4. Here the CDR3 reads CASSLGTGPYEQYF. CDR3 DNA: TGTGCCAGCAGCCTTGGGACAGGGCCCTACGAGCAGTACTTC. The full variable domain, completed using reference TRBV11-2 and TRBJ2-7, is EAGVAQSPRYKIIEKRQSVAFWCNPISGHATLYWYQQILGQGPKLLIQFQNNGVVDDSQLPKDRFSAERLKGVDSTLKIQPAKLEDSAVYLCASSLGTGPYEQYFGPGTRLTVT.

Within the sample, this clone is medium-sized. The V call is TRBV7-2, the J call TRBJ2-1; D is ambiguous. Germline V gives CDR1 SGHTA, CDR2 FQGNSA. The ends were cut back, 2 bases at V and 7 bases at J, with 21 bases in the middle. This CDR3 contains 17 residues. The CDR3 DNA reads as TGTGCCAGCAGCTTATTCAGAGGCGGAGTGGGTAGGAATGAGCAGTTCTTC. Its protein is CASSLFRGGVGRNEQFF.

CDR3 bases: TGTGCCAGCAGCTCACAGGGGGCTCCAGTCTATGGCTACACCTTC. Amino acids: CASSSQGAPVYGYTF. The genes are TRBV7-6 and TRBJ1-2, with TRBD1 identical over 9 bases. Trimming at V came to 4 bases and at J to 4 bases, leaving 7 bases not matched to a gene. CDR3 length: 15 residues. The germline V gene has CDR1 SGHVS and CDR2 FNYEAQ.

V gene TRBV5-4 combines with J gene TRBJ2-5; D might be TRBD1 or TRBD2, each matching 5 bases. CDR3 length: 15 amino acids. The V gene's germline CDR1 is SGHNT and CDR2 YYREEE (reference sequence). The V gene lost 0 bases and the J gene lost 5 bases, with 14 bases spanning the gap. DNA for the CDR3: TGTGCCAGCAGCTTGGGAGCAGGGAGTCGGGAGACCCAGTACTTC. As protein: CASSLGAGSRETQYF.

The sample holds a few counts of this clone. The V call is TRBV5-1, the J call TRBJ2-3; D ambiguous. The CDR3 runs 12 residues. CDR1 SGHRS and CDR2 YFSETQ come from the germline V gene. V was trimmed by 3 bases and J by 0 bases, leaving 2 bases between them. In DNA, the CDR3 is TGCGCCAGCAGCTCAAGCACAGATACGCAGTATTTT. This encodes CASSSSTDTQYF.

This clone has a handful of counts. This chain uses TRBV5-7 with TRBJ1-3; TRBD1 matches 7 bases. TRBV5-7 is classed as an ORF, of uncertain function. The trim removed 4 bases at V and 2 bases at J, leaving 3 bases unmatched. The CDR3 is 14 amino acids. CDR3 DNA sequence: TGTGCCAGCAGCCCACAGGGGACTGGAAACACCATATATTTT. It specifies CASSPQGTGNTIYF.

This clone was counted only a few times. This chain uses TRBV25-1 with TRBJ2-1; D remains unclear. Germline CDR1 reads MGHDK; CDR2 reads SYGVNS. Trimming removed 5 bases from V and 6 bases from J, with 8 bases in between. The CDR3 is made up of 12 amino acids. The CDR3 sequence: CASSPYPNEQFF. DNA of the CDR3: TGTGCCAGCAGTCCCTATCCCAATGAGCAGTTCTTC.

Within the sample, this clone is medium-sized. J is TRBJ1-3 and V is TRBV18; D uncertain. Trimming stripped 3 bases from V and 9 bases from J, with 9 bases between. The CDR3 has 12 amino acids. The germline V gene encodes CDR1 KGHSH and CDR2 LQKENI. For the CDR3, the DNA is TGTGCCAGCTCACCCTCCGGGCCCACCATATATTTT. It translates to CASSPSGPTIYF. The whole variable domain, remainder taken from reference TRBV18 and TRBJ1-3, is NAGVMQNPRHLVRRRGQEARLRCSPMKGHSHVYWYRQLPEEGLKFMVYLQKENIIDESGMPKERFSAEFPKEGPSILRIQQVVRGDSAAYFCASSPSGPTIYFGEGSWLTVV.

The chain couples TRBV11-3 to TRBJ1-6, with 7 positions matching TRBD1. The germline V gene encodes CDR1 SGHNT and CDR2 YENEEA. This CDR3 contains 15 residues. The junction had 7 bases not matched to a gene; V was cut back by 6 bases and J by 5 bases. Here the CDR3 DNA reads TGTGCCAGCAGTATTACAGGGGTCGATAATTCACCCCTCCACTTT. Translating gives CASSITGVDNSPLHF.

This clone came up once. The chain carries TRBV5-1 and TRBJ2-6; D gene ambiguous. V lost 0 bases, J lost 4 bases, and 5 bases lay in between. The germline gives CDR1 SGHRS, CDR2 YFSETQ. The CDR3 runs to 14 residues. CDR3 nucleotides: TGCGCCAGCAGCTTGGCCAACGGGGCCAACGTCCTGACTTTC. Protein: CASSLANGANVLTF.